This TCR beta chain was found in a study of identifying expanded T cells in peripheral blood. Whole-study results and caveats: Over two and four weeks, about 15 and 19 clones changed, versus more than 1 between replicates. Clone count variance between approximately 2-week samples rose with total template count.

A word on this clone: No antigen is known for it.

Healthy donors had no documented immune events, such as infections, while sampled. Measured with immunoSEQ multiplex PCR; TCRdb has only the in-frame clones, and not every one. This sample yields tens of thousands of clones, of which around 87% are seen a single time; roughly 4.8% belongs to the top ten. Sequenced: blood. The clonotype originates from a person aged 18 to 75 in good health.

The CDR3: CATSRRQNQETQYF. The DNA for the CDR3 is TGTGCCACCAGCAGGAGACAGAACCAAGAGACCCAGTACTTC. This chain connects TRBV15 to TRBJ2-5; D is possibly TRBD1 (5 bases). V gave up 3 bases and J gave up 0 bases, with 8 bases separating them. This CDR3 has 14 residues. CDR1 is LNHNV, CDR2 YYDKDF, per germline (reference sequence).